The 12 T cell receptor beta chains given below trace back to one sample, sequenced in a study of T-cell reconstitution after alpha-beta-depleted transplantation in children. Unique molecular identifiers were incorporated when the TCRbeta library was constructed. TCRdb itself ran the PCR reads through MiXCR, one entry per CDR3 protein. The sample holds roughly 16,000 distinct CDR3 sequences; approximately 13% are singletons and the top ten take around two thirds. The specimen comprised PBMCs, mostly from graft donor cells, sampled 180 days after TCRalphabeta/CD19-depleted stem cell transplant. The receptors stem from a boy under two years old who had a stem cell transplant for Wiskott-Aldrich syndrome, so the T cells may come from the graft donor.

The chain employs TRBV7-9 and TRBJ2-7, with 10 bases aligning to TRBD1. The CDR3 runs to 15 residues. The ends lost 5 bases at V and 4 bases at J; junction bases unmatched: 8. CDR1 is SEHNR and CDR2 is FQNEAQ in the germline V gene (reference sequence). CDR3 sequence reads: CASSGWDRGMYEQYF. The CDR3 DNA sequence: TGTGCCAGCAGCGGCTGGGACAGGGGTATGTACGAGCAGTACTTC.

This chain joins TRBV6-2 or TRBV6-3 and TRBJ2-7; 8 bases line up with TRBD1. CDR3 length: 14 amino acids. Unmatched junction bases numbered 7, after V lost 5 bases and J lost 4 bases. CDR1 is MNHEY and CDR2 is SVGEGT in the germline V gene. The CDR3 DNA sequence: TGTGCCAGCAGTCCCCAGCAGGGGGCATACGAGCAGTACTTC. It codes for CASSPQQGAYEQYF.

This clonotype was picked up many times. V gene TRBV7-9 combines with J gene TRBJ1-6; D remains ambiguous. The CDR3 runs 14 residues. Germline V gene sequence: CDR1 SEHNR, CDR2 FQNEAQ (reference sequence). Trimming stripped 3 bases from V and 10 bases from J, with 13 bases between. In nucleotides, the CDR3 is TGTGCCAGCAGCTTGGGGAAGGGTGAATCACCCCTCCACTTT. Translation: CASSLGKGESPLHF.

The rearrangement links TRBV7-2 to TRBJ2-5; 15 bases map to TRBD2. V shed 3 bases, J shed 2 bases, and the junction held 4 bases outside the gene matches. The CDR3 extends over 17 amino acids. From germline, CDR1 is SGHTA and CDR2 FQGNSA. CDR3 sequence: CASSFSGLAGGQETQYF. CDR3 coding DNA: TGTGCCAGCAGCTTCTCCGGACTAGCGGGGGGGCAAGAGACCCAGTACTTC.

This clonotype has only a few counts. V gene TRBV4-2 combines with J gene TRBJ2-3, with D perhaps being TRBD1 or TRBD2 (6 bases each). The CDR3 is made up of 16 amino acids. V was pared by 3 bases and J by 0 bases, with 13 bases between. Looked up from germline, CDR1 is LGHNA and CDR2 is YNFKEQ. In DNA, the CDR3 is TGTGCCAGCAGCCAGAGGGGGGCGAGTAGCACAGATACGCAGTATTTT. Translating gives CASSQRGASSTDTQYF.

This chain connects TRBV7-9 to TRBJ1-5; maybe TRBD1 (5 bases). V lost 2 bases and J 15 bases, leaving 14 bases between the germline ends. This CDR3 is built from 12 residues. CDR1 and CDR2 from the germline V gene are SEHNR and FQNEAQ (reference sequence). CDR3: CASSLPRGPRHF. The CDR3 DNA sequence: TGTGCCAGCAGCTTACCGCGGGGCCCTCGGCATTTT.

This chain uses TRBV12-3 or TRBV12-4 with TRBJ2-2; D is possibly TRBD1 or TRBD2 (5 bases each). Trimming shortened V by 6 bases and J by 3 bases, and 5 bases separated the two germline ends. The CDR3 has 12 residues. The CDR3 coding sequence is TGTGCCAGCAGGGGGGACACCGGGGAGCTGTTTTTT. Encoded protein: CASRGDTGELFF.

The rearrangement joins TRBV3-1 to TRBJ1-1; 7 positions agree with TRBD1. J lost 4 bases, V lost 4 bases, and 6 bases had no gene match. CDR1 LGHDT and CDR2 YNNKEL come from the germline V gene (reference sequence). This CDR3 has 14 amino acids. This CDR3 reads CASSPGTDCTEAFF. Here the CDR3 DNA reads TGTGCCAGCAGCCCCGGGACAGATTGCACTGAAGCTTTCTTT.

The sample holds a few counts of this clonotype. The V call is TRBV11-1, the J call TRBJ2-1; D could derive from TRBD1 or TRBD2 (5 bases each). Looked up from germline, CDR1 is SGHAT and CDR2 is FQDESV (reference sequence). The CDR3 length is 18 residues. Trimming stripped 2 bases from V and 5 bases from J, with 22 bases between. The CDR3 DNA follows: TGTGCCAGCAGCTTACCTTTCACCTCCGGGACCAAAAACAATGAGCAGTTCTTC. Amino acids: CASSLPFTSGTKNNEQFF. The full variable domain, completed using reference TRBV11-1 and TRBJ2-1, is EAEVAQSPRYKITEKSQAVAFWCDPISGHATLYWYRQILGQGPELLVQFQDESVVDDSQLPKDRFSAERLKGVDSTLKIQPAELGDSAMYLCASSLPFTSGTKNNEQFFGPGTRLTVL.

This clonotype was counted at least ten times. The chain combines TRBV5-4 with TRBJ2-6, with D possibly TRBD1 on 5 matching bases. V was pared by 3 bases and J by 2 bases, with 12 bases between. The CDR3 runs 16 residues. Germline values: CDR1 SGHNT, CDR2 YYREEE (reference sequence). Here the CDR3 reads CASSSSDSPGANVLTF. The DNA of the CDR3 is TGTGCCAGCAGCTCCTCTGACAGCCCTGGGGCCAACGTCCTGACTTTC.

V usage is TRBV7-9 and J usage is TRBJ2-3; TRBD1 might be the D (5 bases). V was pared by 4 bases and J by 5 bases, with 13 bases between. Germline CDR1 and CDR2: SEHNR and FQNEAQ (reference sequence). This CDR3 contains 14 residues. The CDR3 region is CASSSGRVGDTQYF. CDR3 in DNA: TGTGCCAGCAGCTCTGGCAGGGTAGGAGATACGCAGTATTTT. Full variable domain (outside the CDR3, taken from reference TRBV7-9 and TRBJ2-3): DTGVSQNPRHKITKRGQNVTFRCDPISEHNRLYWYRQTLGQGPEFLTYFQNEAQLEKSRLLSDRFSAERPKGSFSTLEIQRTEQGDSAMYLCASSSGRVGDTQYFGPGTRLTVL.

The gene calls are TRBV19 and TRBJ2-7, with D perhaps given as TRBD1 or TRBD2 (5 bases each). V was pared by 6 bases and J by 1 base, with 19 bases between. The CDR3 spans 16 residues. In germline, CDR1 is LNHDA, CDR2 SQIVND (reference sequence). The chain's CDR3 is CASSSFNRRGSYEQYF. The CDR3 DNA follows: TGTGCCAGTAGCAGTTTCAACAGGAGAGGGTCCTACGAGCAGTACTTC.